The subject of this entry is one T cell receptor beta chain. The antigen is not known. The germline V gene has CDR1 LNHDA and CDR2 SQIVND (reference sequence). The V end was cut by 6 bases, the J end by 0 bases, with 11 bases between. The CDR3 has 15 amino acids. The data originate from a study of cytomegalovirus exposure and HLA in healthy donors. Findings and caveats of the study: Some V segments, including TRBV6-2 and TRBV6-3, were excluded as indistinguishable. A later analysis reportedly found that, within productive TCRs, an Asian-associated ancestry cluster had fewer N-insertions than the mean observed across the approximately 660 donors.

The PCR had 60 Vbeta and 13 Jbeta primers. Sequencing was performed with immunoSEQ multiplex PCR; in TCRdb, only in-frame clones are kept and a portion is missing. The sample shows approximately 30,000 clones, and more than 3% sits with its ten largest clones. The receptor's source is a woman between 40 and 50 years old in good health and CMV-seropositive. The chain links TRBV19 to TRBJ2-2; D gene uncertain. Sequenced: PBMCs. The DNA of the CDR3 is TGTGCCAGTAGATTAGTACTCGCGAACACCGGGGAGCTGTTTTTT. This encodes CASRLVLANTGELFF. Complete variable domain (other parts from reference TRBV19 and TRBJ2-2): DGGITQSPKYLFRKEGQNVTLSCEQNLNHDAMYWYRQDPGQGLRLIYYSQIVNDFQKGDIAEGYSVSREKKESFPLTVTSAQKNPTAFYLCASRLVLANTGELFFGEGSRLTVL.